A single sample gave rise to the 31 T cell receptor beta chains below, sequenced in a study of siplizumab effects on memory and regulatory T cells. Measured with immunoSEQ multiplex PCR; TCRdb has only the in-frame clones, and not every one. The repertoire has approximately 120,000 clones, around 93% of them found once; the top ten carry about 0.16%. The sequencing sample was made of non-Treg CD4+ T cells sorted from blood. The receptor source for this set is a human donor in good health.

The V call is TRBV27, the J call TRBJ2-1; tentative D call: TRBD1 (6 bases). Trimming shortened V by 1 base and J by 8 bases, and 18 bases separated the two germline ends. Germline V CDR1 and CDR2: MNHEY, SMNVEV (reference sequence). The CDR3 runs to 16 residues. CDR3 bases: TGTGCCAGCAGTTTATTCGGGACACCGGCAGGCTATGAGCAGTTCTTC. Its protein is CASSLFGTPAGYEQFF.

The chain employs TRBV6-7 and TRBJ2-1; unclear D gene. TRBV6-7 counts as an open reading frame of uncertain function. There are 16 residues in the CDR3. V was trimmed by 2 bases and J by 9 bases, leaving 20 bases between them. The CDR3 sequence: CASSYPAVPRRGEQFF. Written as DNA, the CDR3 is TGTGCCAGCAGTTACCCAGCCGTCCCCCGCCGCGGTGAGCAGTTCTTC.

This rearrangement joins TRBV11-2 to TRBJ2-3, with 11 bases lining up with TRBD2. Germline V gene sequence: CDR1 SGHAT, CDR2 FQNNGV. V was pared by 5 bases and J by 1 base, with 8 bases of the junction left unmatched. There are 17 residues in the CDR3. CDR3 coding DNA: TGTGCCAGCAGCCCATCCTTAGCGGGGGGGGGCACAGATACGCAGTATTTT. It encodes CASSPSLAGGGTDTQYF.

The CDR3 reads CASSSQDNNEQFF. The DNA for the CDR3 is TGTGCCAGCAGCTCCCAAGATAACAATGAGCAGTTCTTC. The chain uses TRBV5-8 and TRBJ2-1; D unclear. Per the germline V gene, CDR1 is SGHTS and CDR2 is YDEGEE. Between the trimmed V and J ends, which lost 3 bases and 5 bases, there was a span of 9 bases. The CDR3 is 13 residues long.

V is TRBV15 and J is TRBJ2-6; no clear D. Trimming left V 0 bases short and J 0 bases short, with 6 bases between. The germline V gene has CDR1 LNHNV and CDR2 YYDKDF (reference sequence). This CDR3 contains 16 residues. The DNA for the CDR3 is TGTGCCACCAGCAGAGATCAATCCTCTGGGGCCAACGTCCTGACTTTC. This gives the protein CATSRDQSSGANVLTF. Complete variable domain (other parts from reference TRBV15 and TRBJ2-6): DAMVIQNPRYQVTQFGKPVTLSCSQTLNHNVMYWYQQKSSQAPKLLFHYYDKDFNNEADTPDNFQSRRPNTSFCFLDIRSPGLGDTAMYLCATSRDQSSGANVLTFGAGSRLTVL.

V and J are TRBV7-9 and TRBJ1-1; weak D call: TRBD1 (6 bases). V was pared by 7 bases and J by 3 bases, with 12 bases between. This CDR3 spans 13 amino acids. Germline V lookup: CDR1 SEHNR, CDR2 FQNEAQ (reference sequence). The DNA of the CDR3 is TGTGCCAGCAAGGGGGACGCGTACACTGAAGCTTTCTTT. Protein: CASKGDAYTEAFF.

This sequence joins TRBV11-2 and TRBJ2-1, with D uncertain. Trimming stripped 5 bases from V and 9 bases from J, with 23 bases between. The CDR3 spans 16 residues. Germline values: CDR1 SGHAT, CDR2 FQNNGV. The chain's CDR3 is CASSHARVPAPSEQFF. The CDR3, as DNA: TGTGCCAGCAGCCACGCCCGGGTCCCCGCTCCAAGTGAGCAGTTCTTC. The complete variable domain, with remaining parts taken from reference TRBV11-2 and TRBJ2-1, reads EAGVAQSPRYKIIEKRQSVAFWCNPISGHATLYWYQQILGQGPKLLIQFQNNGVVDDSQLPKDRFSAERLKGVDSTLKIQPAKLEDSAVYLCASSHARVPAPSEQFFGPGTRLTVL.

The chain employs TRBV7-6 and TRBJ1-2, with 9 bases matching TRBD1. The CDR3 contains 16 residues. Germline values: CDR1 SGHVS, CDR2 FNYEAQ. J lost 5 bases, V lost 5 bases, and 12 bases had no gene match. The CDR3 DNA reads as TGTGCCAGCAGCGCAAAGCCGGGACAGGGATTATATGGCTACACCTTC. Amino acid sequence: CASSAKPGQGLYGYTF.

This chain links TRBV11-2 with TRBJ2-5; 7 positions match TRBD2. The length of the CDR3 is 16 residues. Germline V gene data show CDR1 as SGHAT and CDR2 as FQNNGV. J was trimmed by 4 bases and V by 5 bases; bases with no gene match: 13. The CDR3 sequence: CASSHNIGGGGETQYF. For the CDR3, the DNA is TGTGCCAGCAGCCACAATATTGGGGGGGGAGGAGAGACCCAGTACTTC.

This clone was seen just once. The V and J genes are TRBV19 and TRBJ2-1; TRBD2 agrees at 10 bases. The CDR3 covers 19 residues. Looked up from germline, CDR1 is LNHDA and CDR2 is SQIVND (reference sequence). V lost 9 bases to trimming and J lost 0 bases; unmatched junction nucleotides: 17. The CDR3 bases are TGTGCCAGCAAAACCCAGGCTAGCGGGGGAGTGTCCTCCTACAATGAGCAGTTCTTC. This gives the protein CASKTQASGGVSSYNEQFF.

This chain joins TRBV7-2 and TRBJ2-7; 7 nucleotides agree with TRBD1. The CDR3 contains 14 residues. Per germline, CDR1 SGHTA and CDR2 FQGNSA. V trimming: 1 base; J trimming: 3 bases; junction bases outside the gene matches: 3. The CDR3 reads CASSLDRGHYEQYF. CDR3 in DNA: TGTGCCAGCAGCTTAGACAGGGGCCACTACGAGCAGTACTTC.

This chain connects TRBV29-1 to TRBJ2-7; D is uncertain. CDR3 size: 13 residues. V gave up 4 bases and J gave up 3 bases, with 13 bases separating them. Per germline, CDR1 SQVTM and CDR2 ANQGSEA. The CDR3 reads CSVAFGRNYEQYF. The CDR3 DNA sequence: TGCAGCGTTGCCTTCGGACGGAACTACGAGCAGTACTTC.

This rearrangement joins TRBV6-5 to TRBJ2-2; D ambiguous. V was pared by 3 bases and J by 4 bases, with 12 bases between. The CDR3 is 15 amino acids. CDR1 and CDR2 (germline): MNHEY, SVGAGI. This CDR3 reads CASSYTFWGTGELFF. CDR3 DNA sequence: TGTGCCAGCAGTTATACGTTCTGGGGCACCGGGGAGCTGTTTTTT.

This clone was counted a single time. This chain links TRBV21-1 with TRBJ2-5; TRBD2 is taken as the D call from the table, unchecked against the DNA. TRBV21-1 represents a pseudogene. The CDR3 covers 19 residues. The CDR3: CASSPPLGAGGPRAETQYF. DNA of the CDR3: TGTGCCAGCAGCCCACCCCTGGGGGCGGGGGGGCCGCGGGCGGAGACCCAGTACTTC.

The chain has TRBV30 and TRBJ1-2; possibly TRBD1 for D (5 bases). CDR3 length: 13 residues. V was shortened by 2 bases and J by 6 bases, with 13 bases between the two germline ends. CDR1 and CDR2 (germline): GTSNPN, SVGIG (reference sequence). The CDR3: CAWSRGGINGYTF. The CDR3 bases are TGTGCCTGGAGTCGGGGGGGGATTAATGGCTACACCTTC.

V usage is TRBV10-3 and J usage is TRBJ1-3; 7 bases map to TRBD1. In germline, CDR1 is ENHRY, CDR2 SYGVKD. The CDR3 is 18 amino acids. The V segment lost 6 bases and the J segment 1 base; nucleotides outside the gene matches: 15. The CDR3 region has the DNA TGTGCCATCAGGAAGACAGGGAACGAGGTGGTGTCTGGAAACACCATATATTTT. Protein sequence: CAIRKTGNEVVSGNTIYF.

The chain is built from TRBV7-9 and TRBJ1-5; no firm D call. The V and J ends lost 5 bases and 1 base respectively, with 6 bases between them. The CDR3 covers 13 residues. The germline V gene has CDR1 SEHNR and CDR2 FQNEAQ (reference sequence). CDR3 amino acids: CASSLDSNQPQHF. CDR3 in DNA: TGTGCCAGCAGCCTCGACAGCAATCAGCCCCAGCATTTT.

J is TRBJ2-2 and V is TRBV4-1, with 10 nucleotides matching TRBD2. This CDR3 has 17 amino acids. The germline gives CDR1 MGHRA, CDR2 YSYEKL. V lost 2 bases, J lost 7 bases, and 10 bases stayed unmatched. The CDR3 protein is CASSQPPSGGAHGELFF. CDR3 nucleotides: TGCGCCAGCAGCCAACCTCCCAGCGGGGGGGCCCACGGGGAGCTGTTTTTT.

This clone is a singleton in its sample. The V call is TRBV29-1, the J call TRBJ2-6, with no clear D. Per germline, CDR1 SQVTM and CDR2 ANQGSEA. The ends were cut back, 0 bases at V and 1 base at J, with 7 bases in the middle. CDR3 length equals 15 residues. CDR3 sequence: CSVEEVGSGANVLTF. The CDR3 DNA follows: TGCAGCGTTGAAGAGGTGGGGTCTGGGGCCAACGTCCTGACTTTC.

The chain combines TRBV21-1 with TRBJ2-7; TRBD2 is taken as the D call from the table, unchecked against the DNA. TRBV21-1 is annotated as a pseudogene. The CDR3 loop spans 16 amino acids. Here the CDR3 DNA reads TGTGCCAGCAGCAAGTTCCTAGGACTCCTAACCTACGAGCAGTACTTC. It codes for CASSKFLGLLTYEQYF.

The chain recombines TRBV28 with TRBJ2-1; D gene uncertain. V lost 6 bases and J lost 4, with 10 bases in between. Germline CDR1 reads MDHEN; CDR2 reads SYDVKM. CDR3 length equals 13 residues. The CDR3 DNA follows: TGTGCCAGCAGGGGTACCGCATACAATGAGCAGTTCTTC. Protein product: CASRGTAYNEQFF.

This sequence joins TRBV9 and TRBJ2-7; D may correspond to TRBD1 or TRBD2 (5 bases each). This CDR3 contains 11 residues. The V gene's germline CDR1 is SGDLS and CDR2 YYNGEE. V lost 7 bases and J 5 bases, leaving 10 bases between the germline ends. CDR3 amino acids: CASGRDDEQYF. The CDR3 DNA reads TGTGCCAGCGGCAGGGACGACGAGCAGTACTTC.

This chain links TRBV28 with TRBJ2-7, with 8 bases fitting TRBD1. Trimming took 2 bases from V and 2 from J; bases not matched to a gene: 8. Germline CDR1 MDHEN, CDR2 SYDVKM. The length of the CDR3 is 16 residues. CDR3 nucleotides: TGTGCCAGCAGTTTAAACGGACAGGGAGGAACCTACGAGCAGTACTTC. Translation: CASSLNGQGGTYEQYF.

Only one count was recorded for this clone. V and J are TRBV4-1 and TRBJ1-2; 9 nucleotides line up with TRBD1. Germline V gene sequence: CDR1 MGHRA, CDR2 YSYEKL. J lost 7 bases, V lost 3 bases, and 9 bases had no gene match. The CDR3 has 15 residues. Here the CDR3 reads CASSQTGQGRIGYTF. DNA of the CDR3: TGCGCCAGCAGCCAGACGGGACAGGGTAGGATTGGCTACACCTTC.

CDR3 coding DNA: TGTGCCAGCTCACCGAGGCGGGGTAGCACAGATACGCAGTATTTT. Amino acid sequence: CASSPRRGSTDTQYF. The chain couples TRBV18 to TRBJ2-3, with D perhaps TRBD2 (6 bases). Trimming removed 3 bases at V and 0 bases at J, with 10 bases between. Germline V CDR1 and CDR2: KGHSH, LQKENI. The length of the CDR3 is 15 residues.

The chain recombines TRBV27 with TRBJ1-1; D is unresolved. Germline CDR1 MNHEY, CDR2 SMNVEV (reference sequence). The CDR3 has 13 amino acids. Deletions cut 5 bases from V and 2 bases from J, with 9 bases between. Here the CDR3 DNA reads TGTGCCAGCAGTCAGCTTGGCAACACTGAAGCTTTCTTT. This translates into CASSQLGNTEAFF.

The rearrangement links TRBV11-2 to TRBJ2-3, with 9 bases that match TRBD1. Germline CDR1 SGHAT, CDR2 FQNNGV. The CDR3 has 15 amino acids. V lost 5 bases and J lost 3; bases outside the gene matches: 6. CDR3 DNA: TGTGCCAGCAGCGATGGACAGGGGCTGACAGATACGCAGTATTTT. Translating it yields CASSDGQGLTDTQYF.

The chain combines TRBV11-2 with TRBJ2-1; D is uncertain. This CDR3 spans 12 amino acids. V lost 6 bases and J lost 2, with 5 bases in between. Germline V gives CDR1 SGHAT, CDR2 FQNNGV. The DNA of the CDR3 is TGTGCCAGCAGTTCGGCCTACAATGAGCAGTTCTTC. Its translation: CASSSAYNEQFF. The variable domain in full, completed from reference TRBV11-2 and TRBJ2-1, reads EAGVAQSPRYKIIEKRQSVAFWCNPISGHATLYWYQQILGQGPKLLIQFQNNGVVDDSQLPKDRFSAERLKGVDSTLKIQPAKLEDSAVYLCASSSAYNEQFFGPGTRLTVL.

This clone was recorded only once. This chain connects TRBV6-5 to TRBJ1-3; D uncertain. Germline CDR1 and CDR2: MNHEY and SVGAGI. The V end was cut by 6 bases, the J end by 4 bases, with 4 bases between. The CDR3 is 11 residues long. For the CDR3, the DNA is TGTGCCAGCAGAAAAGGAAACACCATATATTTT. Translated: CASRKGNTIYF.

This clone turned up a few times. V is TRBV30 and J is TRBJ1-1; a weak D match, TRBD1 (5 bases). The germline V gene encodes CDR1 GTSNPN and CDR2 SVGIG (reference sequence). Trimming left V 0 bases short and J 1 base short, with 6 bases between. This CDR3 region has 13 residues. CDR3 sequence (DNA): TGTGCCTGGAGTGTACAGGCGAACACTGAAGCTTTCTTT. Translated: CAWSVQANTEAFF.

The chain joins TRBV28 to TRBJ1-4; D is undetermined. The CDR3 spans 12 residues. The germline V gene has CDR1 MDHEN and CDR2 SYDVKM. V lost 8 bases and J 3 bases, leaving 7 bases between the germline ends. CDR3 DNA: TGTGCCAGCGCAACAGCTAATGAAAAACTGTTTTTT. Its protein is CASATANEKLFF.